These 8 T cell receptor beta chains share one sample of origin, sequenced in a study of cytomegalovirus exposure and HLA in healthy donors. The primer mix had 60 Vbeta and 13 Jbeta primers. Measured with immunoSEQ multiplex PCR; TCRdb has only the in-frame clones, and not every one. The profile covers around 120,000 clones, with about 80% appearing a single time and roughly 4.2% taken by the ten largest. The material sequenced was PBMCs. The source is a woman in her forties in good health and CMV-seronegative.

The CDR3 sequence is CASSDGTSGSITDTQYF. The CDR3 DNA follows: TGTGCCAGCAGTGACGGGACTAGCGGGAGTATTACAGATACGCAGTATTTT. The chain has TRBV6-1 and TRBJ2-3; 14 bases agree with TRBD2. Trimming cost V 3 bases and J 3 bases; bases outside gene matches: 5. This CDR3 contains 17 residues. CDR1 and CDR2 from the germline V gene are MNHNS and SASEGT.

This clone has only one observation. The V gene is TRBV6-1, the J gene TRBJ1-4; 9 nucleotides align to TRBD1. Germline V gene sequence: CDR1 MNHNS, CDR2 SASEGT. There are 14 residues in the CDR3. The ends lost 6 bases at V and 8 bases at J; junction bases unmatched: 7. The CDR3, as DNA: TGTGCCAGCAGGCCGCGGACAGGGGCCGAAAAACTGTTTTTT. Protein sequence: CASRPRTGAEKLFF.

The chain employs TRBV27 and TRBJ2-1; tentative D call: TRBD2 (5 bases). Trimming left V 6 bases short and J 6 bases short, with 15 bases between. The CDR3 contains 14 residues. The germline V gene has CDR1 MNHEY and CDR2 SMNVEV (reference sequence). In DNA, the CDR3 is TGTGCCAGCAGCCCCCCCTTTACTAGCAATGAGCAGTTCTTC. Its protein product is CASSPPFTSNEQFF.

The chain couples TRBV7-8 to TRBJ1-5; D not certain. Per the germline V gene, CDR1 is SGHVS and CDR2 is FQNEAQ. The CDR3 runs to 11 residues. Trimming took off 9 bases at V and 6 bases at J, with 9 bases between the two ends. The CDR3 reads CARTAGQPQHF. The CDR3 DNA is TGTGCCAGGACGGCGGGTCAGCCCCAGCATTTT.

The chain uses TRBV7-9 and TRBJ2-7, with D maybe TRBD2 (6 bases). Germline V CDR1 and CDR2: SEHNR, FQNEAQ (reference sequence). Trimming removed 8 bases at V and 5 bases at J, with 10 bases between. This CDR3 spans 11 amino acids. CDR3 coding DNA: TGTGCCAGCGGGTGGGGGGACGAGCAGTACTTC. It encodes CASGWGDEQYF.

The CDR3 here is CASSSGTYEQYF. The CDR3 region has the DNA TGTGCCAGCAGCTCCGGGACCTACGAGCAGTACTTC. This sequence joins TRBV7-9 and TRBJ2-7; TRBD2 is a possible D gene (5 bases). Germline values: CDR1 SEHNR, CDR2 FQNEAQ (reference sequence). This CDR3 has 12 residues. With 4 bases removed from V and 2 bases from J, the gap between germline ends came to 6 bases.

This clone appeared once. The chain employs TRBV5-6 and TRBJ1-5; a weak D match, TRBD1 (6 bases). Germline V CDR1 and CDR2: SGHDT, YYEEEE. The CDR3 spans 16 residues. The V end was cut by 5 bases, the J end by 0 bases, with 15 bases between. The CDR3 region is CASSSYGQHSNQPQHF. The CDR3 DNA sequence: TGTGCCAGCAGTTCCTATGGACAGCATAGCAATCAGCCCCAGCATTTT.

This clone appeared a few times. The V call is TRBV6-1, the J call TRBJ2-1, with a weak D call TRBD1 (6 bases). V gave up 4 bases and J gave up 9 bases, with 19 bases separating them. This CDR3 is built from 15 residues. The germline gives CDR1 MNHNS, CDR2 SASEGT. Written as DNA, the CDR3 is TGTGCCAGCAGTGCCGAGAGACTAACAGGGATTGAGCAGTTCTTC. Translating it yields CASSAERLTGIEQFF.